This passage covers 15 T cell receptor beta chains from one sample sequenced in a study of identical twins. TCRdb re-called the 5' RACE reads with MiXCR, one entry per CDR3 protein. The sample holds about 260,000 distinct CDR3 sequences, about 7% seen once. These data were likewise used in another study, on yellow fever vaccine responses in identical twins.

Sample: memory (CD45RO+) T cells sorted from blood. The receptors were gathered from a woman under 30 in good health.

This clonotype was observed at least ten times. DNA of the CDR3: TGTGCCAGCAGCGTGAGGGACAGGGCAACAGATACGCAGTATTTT. Protein sequence: CASSVRDRATDTQYF. The rearrangement joins TRBV9 to TRBJ2-3; 9 positions match TRBD1. The CDR3 is made up of 15 amino acids. Per the germline V gene, CDR1 is SGDLS and CDR2 is YYNGEE. V trimming: 2 bases; J trimming: 3 bases; junction bases outside the gene matches: 4.

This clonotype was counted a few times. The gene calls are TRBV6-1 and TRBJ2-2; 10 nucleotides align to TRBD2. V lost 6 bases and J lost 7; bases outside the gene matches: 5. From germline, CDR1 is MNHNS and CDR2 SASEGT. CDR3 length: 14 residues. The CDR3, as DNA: TGTGCCAGCAGGGCTAGCGGGAGCTTCGGGGAGCTGTTTTTT. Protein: CASRASGSFGELFF.

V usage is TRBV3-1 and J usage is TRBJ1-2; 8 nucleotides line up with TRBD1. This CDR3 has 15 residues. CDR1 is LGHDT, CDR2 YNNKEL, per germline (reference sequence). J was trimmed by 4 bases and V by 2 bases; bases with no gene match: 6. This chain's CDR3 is CASSQRQGRTYGYTF. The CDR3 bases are TGTGCCAGCAGCCAACGACAGGGGAGGACCTATGGCTACACCTTC.

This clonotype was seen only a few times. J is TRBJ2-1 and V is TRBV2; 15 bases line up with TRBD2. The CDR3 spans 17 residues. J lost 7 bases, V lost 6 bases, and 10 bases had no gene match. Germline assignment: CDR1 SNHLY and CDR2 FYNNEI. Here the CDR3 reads CASSVSKGLAGGNEQFF. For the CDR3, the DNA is TGTGCCAGCAGCGTGTCTAAAGGACTAGCGGGGGGGAATGAGCAGTTCTTC.

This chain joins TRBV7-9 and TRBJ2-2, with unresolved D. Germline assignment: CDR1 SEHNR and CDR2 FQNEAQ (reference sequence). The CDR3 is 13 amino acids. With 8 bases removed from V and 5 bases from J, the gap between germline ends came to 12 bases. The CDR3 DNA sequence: TGTGCCAGCCACCCAGATGCAACCGGGGAGCTGTTTTTT. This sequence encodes CASHPDATGELFF.

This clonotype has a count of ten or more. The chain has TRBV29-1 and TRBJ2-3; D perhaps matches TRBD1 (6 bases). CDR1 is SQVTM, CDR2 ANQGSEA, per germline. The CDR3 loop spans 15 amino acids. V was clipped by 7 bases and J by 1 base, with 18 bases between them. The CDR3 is CSASTGPAGTDTQYF. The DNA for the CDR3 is TGCAGCGCAAGTACAGGGCCGGCGGGCACAGATACGCAGTATTTT.

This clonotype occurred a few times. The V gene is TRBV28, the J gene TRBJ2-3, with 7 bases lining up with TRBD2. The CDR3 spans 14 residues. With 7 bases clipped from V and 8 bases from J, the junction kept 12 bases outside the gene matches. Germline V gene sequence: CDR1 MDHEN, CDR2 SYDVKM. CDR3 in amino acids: CASTLRTSVGTQYF. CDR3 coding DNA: TGTGCCAGCACCCTGAGAACTAGCGTGGGTACGCAGTATTTT.

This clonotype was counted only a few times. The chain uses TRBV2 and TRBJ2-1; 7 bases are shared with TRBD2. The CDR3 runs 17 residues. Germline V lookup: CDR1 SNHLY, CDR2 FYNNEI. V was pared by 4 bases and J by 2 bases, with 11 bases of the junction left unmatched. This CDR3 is CASSGLLSGPTYNEQFF. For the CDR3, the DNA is TGTGCCAGCAGTGGACTTCTTAGCGGGCCCACCTACAATGAGCAGTTCTTC.

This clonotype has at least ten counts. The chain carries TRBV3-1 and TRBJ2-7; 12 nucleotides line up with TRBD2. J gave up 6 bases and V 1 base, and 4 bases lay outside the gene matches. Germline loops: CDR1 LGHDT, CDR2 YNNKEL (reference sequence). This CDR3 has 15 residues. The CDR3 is CASSQVASGRVEQYF. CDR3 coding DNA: TGTGCCAGCAGCCAAGTCGCTAGCGGGAGGGTCGAGCAGTACTTC.

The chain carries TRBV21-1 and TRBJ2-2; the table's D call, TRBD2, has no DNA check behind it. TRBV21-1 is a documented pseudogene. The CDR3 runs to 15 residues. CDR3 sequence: CASRPSKGLPGELFF. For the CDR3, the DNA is TGTGCCAGCAGGCCTTCAAAAGGGCTTCCCGGGGAGCTGTTTTTT.

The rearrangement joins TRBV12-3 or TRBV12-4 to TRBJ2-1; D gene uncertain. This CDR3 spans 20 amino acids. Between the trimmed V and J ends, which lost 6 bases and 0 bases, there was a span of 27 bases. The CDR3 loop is CASSQFRASRAQSSYNEQFF. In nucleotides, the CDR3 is TGTGCCAGCAGCCAGTTTAGGGCGAGCCGGGCTCAGAGCTCCTACAATGAGCAGTTCTTC.

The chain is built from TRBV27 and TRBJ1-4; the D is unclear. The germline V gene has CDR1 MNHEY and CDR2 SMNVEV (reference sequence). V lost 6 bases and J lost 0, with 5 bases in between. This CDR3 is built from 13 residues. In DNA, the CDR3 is TGTGCCAGCAGCACCGCAACTAATGAAAAACTGTTTTTT. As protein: CASSTATNEKLFF.

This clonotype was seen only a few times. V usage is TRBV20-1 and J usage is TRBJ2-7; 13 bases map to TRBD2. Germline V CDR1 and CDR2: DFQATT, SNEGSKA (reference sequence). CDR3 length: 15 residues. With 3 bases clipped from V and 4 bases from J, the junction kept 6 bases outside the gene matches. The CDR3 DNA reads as TGCAGTGCTAGTCCACTAGCGGGGGGGACTTACGAGCAGTACGTC. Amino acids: CSASPLAGGTYEQYV.

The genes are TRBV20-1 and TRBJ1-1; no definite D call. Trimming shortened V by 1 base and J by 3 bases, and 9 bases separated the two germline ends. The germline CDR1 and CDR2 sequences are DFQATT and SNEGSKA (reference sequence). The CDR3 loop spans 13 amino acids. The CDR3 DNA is TGCAGTGCTAGAGGTTCGTGGGACACTGAAGCTTTCTTT. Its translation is CSARGSWDTEAFF.

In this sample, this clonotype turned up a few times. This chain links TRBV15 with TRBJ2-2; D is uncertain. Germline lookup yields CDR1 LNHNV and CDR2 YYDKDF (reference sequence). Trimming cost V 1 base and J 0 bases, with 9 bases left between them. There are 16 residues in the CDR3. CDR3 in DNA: TGTGCCACCAGCAGAGGCGCGGCCGCGAACACCGGGGAGCTGTTTTTT. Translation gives CATSRGAAANTGELFF.